This T cell receptor (beta chain) comes out of a study of vaccination and CD4 T cells after COVID-19. Study results and limitations: Early post-infection timepoints were missing, and relatively few convalescent patients were studied.

The Oncomine TCR Beta short-read assay sequenced DNA from cultured CD4+ T cells. TCRdb independently ran MiXCR on the PCR reads; one entry per CDR3 protein. The sample includes around 20,000 distinct CDR3 sequences, 58% of them seen just once. The sample's treatment: roughly ten-day PBMC culture with coronavirus spike peptide pools or control peptides (ViraFEST assay). The V segment lost 4 bases and the J segment 3 bases; nucleotides outside the gene matches: 2. The CDR3 loop spans 13 amino acids. Germline V gene lookup returns CDR1 MDHEN and CDR2 SYDVKM. Remarks on this clonotype: Its antigen remains unidentified.

The sequencing used CD4+ T cells from blood, cultured in vitro, collected before SARS-CoV-2 vaccination. The chain couples TRBV28 to TRBJ1-2; 7 bases fit TRBD1. This clonotype originated in a human donor who had recovered from COVID-19. The CDR3 region has the DNA TGTGCCAGCAGTTACAGGGGACACTATGGCTACACCTTC. This gives the protein CASSYRGHYGYTF.